This TCR beta chain is drawn from a study of molecular identifiers for immune sequencing clone quantification. The wider study: Sequencing covered four of five parts into which replicate RNA from approximately 22,000 or 94,000 naive CD8 cells was split.

TCRdb re-analysed the PCR reads in MiXCR, keeping a single row per CDR3 protein. Among a few hundred thousand distinct CDR3 sequences listed, around 21% were seen once. Findings and limits, study-wide: Clone sizes that are highly expanded could be underestimated when identical TCR molecules share a barcode. Clones above 20 RNA copies contained over 97% of effector molecules and under 1% of naive molecules.

V lost 0 bases, J lost 5 bases, and 13 bases lay in between. The CDR3 runs 15 residues. Germline CDR1 and CDR2: LNHNV and YYDKDF (reference sequence). Sorting defined naive CD8 T cells as CD8+CD4-CCR7+CD45RA+. Notes on this clonotype: The antigen is undetermined.

The TCR originated in a human donor in good health. Some libraries in this study had Jurkat cell RNA spiked in. The source material was naive CD8+ T cells from blood, with Jurkat cell RNA spiked in. Subset of the sample: FACS-sorted CD8+CD4-CCR7+CD45RA+ naive T cells. The rearrangement joins TRBV15 to TRBJ1-1, with D possibly being TRBD1 (6 bases). The chain's CDR3 is CATSRDKGVGTEAFF. DNA of the CDR3: TGTGCCACCAGCAGAGATAAGGGGGTGGGGACTGAAGCTTTCTTT.